The 17 T cell receptor beta chains below were found in one sample sequenced in a study of blood T cells in healthy people across ages. Primers used in a second PCR of about 7 to 12 cycles were a sample-barcoded 5' primer and a J-beta primer mix. Using its own MiXCR run on the 5' RACE reads, TCRdb lists one record per CDR3 protein. The sample yields approximately 880,000 distinct CDR3 sequences, around 49% seen once. Source material: blood. Receptor source: a man aged 25 to 40 in good health.

This chain connects TRBV5-1 to TRBJ1-4; unclear D gene. Germline-derived CDR1 and CDR2 are SGHRS and YFSETQ. Trimming removed 0 bases at V and 9 bases at J, with 12 bases between. The CDR3 runs to 14 residues. The DNA of the CDR3 is TGCGCCAGCAGCTTGGACAGACCTGGGAAAAAACTGTTTTTT. Residues: CASSLDRPGKKLFF. The full variable domain, in which reference TRBV5-1 and TRBJ1-4 provide the parts outside the CDR3, is KAGVTQTPRYLIKTRGQQVTLSCSPISGHRSVSWYQQTPGQGLQFLFEYFSETQRNKGNFPGRFSGRQFSNSRSEMNVSTLELGDSALYLCASSLDRPGKKLFFGSGTQLSVL.

This clonotype has only one observation. V usage is TRBV12-3 or TRBV12-4 and J usage is TRBJ2-3; no definite D call. The CDR3 is 17 amino acids. With 8 bases removed from V and 0 bases from J, the gap between germline ends came to 21 bases. CDR3 region: CASGSPSQVVSTDTQYF. The CDR3 nucleotides read TGTGCCAGCGGGTCACCCTCCCAGGTGGTTAGCACAGATACGCAGTATTTT.

This clonotype turned up a few times. The CDR3 nucleotides are TGTGCCAGCAGCGAGGACGCAGCCGCAGATACGCAGTATTTT. It encodes CASSEDAAADTQYF. The chain has TRBV2 and TRBJ2-3; D is unclear. The CDR3 has 14 residues. V lost 6 bases to trimming and J lost 4 bases, with 14 bases between them. CDR1 is SNHLY, CDR2 FYNNEI, per germline.

The rearrangement uses TRBV7-2 and TRBJ2-5, with a weak D call TRBD2 (5 bases). Germline assignment: CDR1 SGHTA and CDR2 FQGNSA. This CDR3 has 15 residues. V was cut by 1 base and J by 1 base, with 10 bases left in between. CDR3 loop: CASSLDSGIQETQYF. The CDR3 nucleotides are TGTGCCAGCAGCTTAGATTCCGGGATCCAAGAGACCCAGTACTTC.

There are a few counts of this clonotype. The V call is TRBV4-1, the J call TRBJ2-3; D tentatively reads TRBD1 or TRBD2 (5 bases each). V dropped 3 bases and J dropped 5 bases, with 18 bases sitting between them. Per the germline V gene, CDR1 is MGHRA and CDR2 is YSYEKL. There are 16 residues in the CDR3. CDR3 bases: TGCGCCAGCAGCCATATTAGACACGGGGCGGGAGATACGCAGTATTTT. Its translation: CASSHIRHGAGDTQYF.

A remark on this clonotype: This may be a read error: a much more frequent sequence differs by one nucleotide. The rearrangement joins TRBV4-2 to TRBJ2-1, with a tentative D call TRBD1 (6 bases). The end of the DNA aligns better with TRBJ2-7, so the J call may be wrong. Germline V gene lookup returns CDR1 LGHNA and CDR2 YNFKEQ. The CDR3 contains 17 residues. CDR3 DNA sequence: TGTGCCAGCAGCCAAGAGGGTGGGGGCGCGAGGTACAATGAGCAGTACTTC. It translates to CASSQEGGGARYNEQYF.

This clonotype was found a few times. The rearrangement uses TRBV6-2 or TRBV6-3 and TRBJ2-5, with D possibly matching TRBD2 (5 bases). Germline V gives CDR1 MNHEY, CDR2 SVGEGT. The V gene lost 5 bases and the J gene lost 11 bases, with 15 bases spanning the gap. The CDR3 runs 12 residues. As DNA, the CDR3 is TGTGCCAGCAGTAACTGGACTCCAGAGCAGTACTTC. This gives the protein CASSNWTPEQYF.

This chain joins TRBV7-2 and TRBJ1-5, with 9 bases matching TRBD1. The germline V gene has CDR1 SGHTA and CDR2 FQGNSA. The length of the CDR3 is 15 residues. The trim removed 5 bases at V and 7 bases at J, leaving 9 bases unmatched. The CDR3 DNA reads as TGTGCCAGCAGCCCAGGACAGGGGATAGGGCAGCCCCAGCATTTT. It yields the protein CASSPGQGIGQPQHF.

The gene calls are TRBV7-3 and TRBJ2-3; D gene ambiguous. Per the germline V gene, CDR1 is SGHTA and CDR2 is FQGTGA. The ends were cut back, 5 bases at V and 4 bases at J, with 10 bases in the middle. This CDR3 region has 13 residues. CDR3 in amino acids: CASSPPSADTQYF. The CDR3 nucleotides read TGTGCCAGCAGCCCCCCTTCCGCAGATACGCAGTATTTT.

This rearrangement joins TRBV7-3 to TRBJ2-3; no clear D gene. The CDR3 runs 14 residues. V shed 2 bases and J shed 1 base, with 7 bases lying between them. The germline CDR1 and CDR2 sequences are SGHTA and FQGTGA. In DNA, the CDR3 is TGTGCCAGCAGCTTATCCGACCGCACAGATACGCAGTATTTT. As protein: CASSLSDRTDTQYF.

The J gene is TRBJ1-2, the V gene TRBV29-1, with TRBD1 identical over 8 bases. This CDR3 is 14 amino acids long. Germline V gives CDR1 SQVTM, CDR2 ANQGSEA. Trimming cost V 5 bases and J 0 bases; bases outside gene matches: 5. CDR3 region: CSVSGQGANYGYTF. The CDR3 nucleotides read TGCAGCGTTTCAGGACAGGGAGCTAACTATGGCTACACCTTC.

This clonotype was recorded a few times. This chain joins TRBV7-2 and TRBJ2-7; D gene ambiguous. CDR3 length: 15 amino acids. Between the trimmed V and J ends, which lost 1 base and 3 bases, there was a span of 13 bases. CDR1 and CDR2 (germline): SGHTA, FQGNSA. The CDR3: CASSLVHTGGYEQYF. The CDR3 DNA follows: TGTGCCAGCAGCTTAGTGCACACCGGCGGCTACGAGCAGTACTTC.

At least ten counts were recorded for this clonotype. J is TRBJ2-7 and V is TRBV4-1; D gene uncertain. The germline CDR1 and CDR2 sequences are MGHRA and YSYEKL. CDR3 size: 14 residues. V was clipped by 0 bases and J by 1 base, with 7 bases between them. As DNA, the CDR3 is TGCGCCAGCAGCCAAGAGGGTCAGTCCTACGAGCAGTACTTC. Translating it yields CASSQEGQSYEQYF.

V gene TRBV20-1 combines with J gene TRBJ2-1, with a weak D call TRBD2 (6 bases). V was clipped by 6 bases and J by 12 bases, with 15 bases between them. Germline V gene sequence: CDR1 DFQATT, CDR2 SNEGSKA (reference sequence). The CDR3 contains 11 residues. CDR3 nucleotides: TGCAGTGCCACATCGTCCGGGGGGCAGTTCTTC. Translating it yields CSATSSGGQFF.

This chain connects TRBV11-2 to TRBJ1-6; possibly TRBD1 for D (5 bases). Germline CDR1 SGHAT, CDR2 FQNNGV. Trimming pared 3 bases from V and 2 bases from J, leaving 8 bases between. The CDR3 is 15 residues long. This CDR3 is CASSFPGAYNSPLHF. CDR3 bases: TGTGCCAGCAGCTTCCCGGGGGCCTATAATTCACCCCTCCACTTT.

This clonotype was counted only a few times. This chain joins TRBV25-1 and TRBJ1-2; TRBD1 might be the D (5 bases). Germline CDR1 MGHDK, CDR2 SYGVNS. Trimming left V 6 bases short and J 8 bases short, with 13 bases between. CDR3 size: 12 residues. CDR3 in amino acids: CASSVHGGGYTF. In DNA form, the CDR3 reads TGTGCCAGCAGCGTGCACGGGGGAGGCTACACCTTC.

This clonotype was detected a few times. The rearrangement links TRBV4-3 to TRBJ2-5, with unresolved D. Germline V CDR1 and CDR2: LGHNA, YSLEER. CDR3 size: 13 residues. V shed 1 base and J shed 4 bases, with 7 bases lying between them. In DNA, the CDR3 is TGCGCCAGCAGCCAAGTTCTGGTAGAGACCCAGTACTTC. Amino acids: CASSQVLVETQYF.